This T cell receptor beta chain was captured in a study of blood T cell repertoires in COVID-19. Study-wide background: Both acute and convalescent COVID-19 samples were obtained from the United States, Italy and Spain. PBMCs, B-cell-depleted T cells, or T cells provided the cDNA or gDNA that made up the material.

As processed by the authors: Nucleated cell counts were estimated from reference gene primer amplification. Sequenced by immunoSEQ multiplex PCR; TCRdb stores in-frame clones only, minus some. From that table come the V and J calls and clone size; the DNA was used to work out D and trimming. The data contain approximately 98,000 clones, about 80% of them singletons. This CDR3 region has 11 residues. CDR1 and CDR2 from the germline V gene are SGDLS and YYNGEE. V lost 3 bases and J lost 6, with 4 bases in between. The source of this sequence is a man older than 75 with acute or convalescent COVID-19. The rearrangement uses TRBV9 and TRBJ2-1, with unresolved D. The source material was peripheral blood. DNA of the CDR3: TGTGCCAGCAGCGCCTCCAATGAGCAGTTCTTC. Translated, it gives CASSASNEQFF.